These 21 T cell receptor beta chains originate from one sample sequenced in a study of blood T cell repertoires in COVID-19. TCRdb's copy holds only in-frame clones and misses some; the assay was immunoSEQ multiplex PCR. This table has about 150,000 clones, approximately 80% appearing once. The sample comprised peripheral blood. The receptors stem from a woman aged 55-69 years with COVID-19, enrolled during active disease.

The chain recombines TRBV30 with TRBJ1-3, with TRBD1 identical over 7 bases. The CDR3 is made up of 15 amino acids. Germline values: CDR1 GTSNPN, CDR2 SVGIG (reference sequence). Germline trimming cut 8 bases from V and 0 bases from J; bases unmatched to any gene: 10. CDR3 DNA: TGTGCCCTAGGAGAGACAGGGCTCTCTGGAAACACCATATATTTT. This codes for CALGETGLSGNTIYF.

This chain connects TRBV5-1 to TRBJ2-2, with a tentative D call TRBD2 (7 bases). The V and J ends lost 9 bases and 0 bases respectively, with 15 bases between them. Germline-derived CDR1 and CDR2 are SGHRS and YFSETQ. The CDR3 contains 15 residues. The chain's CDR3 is CATMRGGSNTGELFF. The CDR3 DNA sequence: TGCGCCACCATGAGGGGGGGTTCGAACACCGGGGAGCTGTTTTTT.

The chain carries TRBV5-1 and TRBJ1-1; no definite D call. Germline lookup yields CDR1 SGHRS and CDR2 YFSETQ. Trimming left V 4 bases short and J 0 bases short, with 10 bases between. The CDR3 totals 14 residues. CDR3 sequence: CASSRVSMNTEAFF. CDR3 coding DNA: TGCGCCAGCAGCCGGGTCTCCATGAACACTGAAGCTTTCTTT.

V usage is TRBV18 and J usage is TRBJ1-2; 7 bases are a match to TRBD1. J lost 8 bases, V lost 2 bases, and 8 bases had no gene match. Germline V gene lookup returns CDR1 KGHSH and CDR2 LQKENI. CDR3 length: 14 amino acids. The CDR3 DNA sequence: TGTGCCAGCTCACCAAAAGGGGGCGTTATGGGCTACACCTTC. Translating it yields CASSPKGGVMGYTF.

CDR3 DNA sequence: TGTGCCAGCAGCTCCTGGGACAGGGGGCAAGCTTTCTTT. Its protein is CASSSWDRGQAFF. The chain recombines TRBV7-6 with TRBJ1-1; TRBD1 matches at 12 bases. CDR3 size: 13 residues. Germline-derived CDR1 and CDR2 are SGHVS and FNYEAQ. V lost 4 bases to trimming and J lost 9 bases; unmatched junction nucleotides: 3.

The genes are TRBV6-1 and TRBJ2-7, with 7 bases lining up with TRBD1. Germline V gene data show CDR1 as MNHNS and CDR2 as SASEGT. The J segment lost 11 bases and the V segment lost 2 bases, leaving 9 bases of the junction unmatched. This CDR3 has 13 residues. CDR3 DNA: TGTGCCAGCAGTGAAACCCGAGGGGGCAAAGAGTACTTC. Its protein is CASSETRGGKEYF.

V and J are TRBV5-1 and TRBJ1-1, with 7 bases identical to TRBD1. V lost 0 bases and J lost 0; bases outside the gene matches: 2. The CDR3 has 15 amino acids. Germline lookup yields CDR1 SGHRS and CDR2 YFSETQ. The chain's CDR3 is CASSLEGQVNTEAFF. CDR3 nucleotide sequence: TGCGCCAGCAGCTTGGAAGGACAGGTGAACACTGAAGCTTTCTTT.

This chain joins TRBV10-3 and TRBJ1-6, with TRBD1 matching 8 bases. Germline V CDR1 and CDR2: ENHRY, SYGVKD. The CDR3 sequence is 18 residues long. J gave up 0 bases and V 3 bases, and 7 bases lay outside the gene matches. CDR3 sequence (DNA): TGTGCCATCAGTGATCCGGACAGGGATAGCTCCTATAATTCACCCCTCCACTTT. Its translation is CAISDPDRDSSYNSPLHF.

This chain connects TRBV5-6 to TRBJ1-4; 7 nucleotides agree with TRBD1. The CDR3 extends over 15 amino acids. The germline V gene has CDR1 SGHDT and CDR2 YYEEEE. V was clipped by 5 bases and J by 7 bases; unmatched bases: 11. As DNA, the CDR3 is TGTGCCAGCAGACAGAAAGGGGGCGCCCGTGAAAAACTGTTTTTT. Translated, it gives CASRQKGGAREKLFF.

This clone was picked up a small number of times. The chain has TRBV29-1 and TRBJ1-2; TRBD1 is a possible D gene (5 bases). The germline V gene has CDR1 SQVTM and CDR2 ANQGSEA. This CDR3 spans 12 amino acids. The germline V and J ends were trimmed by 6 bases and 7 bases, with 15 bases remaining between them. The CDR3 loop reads CSVNRVGGGYTF. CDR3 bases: TGCAGCGTCAACCGAGTGGGGGGTGGCTACACCTTC.

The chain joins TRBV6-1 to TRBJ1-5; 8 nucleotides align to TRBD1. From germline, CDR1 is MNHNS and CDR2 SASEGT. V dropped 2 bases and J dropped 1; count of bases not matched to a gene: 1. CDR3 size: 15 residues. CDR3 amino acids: CASSETGGSNQPQHF. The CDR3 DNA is TGTGCCAGCAGTGAAACAGGGGGAAGCAATCAGCCCCAGCATTTT.

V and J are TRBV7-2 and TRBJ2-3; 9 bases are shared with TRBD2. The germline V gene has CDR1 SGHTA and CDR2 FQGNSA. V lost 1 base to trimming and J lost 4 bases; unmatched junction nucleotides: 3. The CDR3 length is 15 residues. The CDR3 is CASSLVSSGADTQYF. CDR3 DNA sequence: TGTGCCAGCAGCTTAGTGTCTAGCGGGGCAGATACGCAGTATTTT.

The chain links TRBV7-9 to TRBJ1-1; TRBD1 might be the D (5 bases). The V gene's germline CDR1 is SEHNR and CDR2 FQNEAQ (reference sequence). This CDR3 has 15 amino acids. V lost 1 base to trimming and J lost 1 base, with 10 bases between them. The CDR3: CASSLEGTGNTEAFF. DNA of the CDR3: TGTGCCAGCAGCTTAGAGGGCACAGGGAACACTGAAGCTTTCTTT.

CDR3 coding DNA: TGTGCCAGCAGCTCTCCGACAGGGAACACCGGGGAGCTGTTTTTT. Amino acids: CASSSPTGNTGELFF. This chain uses TRBV12-1 with TRBJ2-2; the table's D call of TRBD1 was not tested on the DNA. TRBV12-1 is a known pseudogene. The CDR3 runs 15 residues.

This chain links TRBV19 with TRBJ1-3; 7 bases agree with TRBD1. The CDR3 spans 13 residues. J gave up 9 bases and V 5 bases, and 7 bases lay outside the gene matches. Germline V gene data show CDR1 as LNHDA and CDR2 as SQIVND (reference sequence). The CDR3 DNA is TGTGCCAGTAGTCGGACAGGAGAGGCCACCATATATTTT. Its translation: CASSRTGEATIYF.

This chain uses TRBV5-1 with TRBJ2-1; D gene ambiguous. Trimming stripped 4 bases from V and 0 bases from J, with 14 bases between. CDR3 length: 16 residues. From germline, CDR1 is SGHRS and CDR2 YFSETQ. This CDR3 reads CASSRILISSYNEQFF. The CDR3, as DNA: TGCGCCAGCAGCCGTATACTTATAAGCTCCTACAATGAGCAGTTCTTC.

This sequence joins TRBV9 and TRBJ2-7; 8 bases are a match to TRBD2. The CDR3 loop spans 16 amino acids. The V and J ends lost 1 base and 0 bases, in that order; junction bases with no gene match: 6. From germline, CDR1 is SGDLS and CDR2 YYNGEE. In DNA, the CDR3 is TGTGCCAGCAGCGTAAGCGGTAGCGGGACCTCCTACGAGCAGTACTTC. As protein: CASSVSGSGTSYEQYF.

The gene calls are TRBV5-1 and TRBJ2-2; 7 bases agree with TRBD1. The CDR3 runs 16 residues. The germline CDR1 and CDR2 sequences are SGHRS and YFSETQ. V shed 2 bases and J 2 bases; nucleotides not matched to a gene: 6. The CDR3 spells CASSLPGTANTGELFF. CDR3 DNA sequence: TGCGCCAGCAGCTTACCCGGGACAGCCAACACCGGGGAGCTGTTTTTT.

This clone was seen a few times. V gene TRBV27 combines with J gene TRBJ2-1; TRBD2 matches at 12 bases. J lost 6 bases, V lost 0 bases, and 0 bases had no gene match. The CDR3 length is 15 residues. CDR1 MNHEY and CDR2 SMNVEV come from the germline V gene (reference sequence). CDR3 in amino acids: CASSLSTSGGNEQFF. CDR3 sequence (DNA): TGTGCCAGCAGTTTATCGACTAGCGGGGGCAATGAGCAGTTCTTC.

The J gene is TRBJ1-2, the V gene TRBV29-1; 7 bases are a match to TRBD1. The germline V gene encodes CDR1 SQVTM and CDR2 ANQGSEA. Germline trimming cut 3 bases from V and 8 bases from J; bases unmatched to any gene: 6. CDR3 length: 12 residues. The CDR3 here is CSVERTGTGYTF. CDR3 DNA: TGCAGCGTTGAGCGGACAGGAACGGGCTACACCTTC.

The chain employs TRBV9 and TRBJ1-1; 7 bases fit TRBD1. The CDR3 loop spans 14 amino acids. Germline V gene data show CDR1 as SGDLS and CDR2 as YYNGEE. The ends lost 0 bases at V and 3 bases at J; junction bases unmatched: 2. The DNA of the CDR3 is TGTGCCAGCAGCGTAGACCAGGGGGACACTGAAGCTTTCTTT. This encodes CASSVDQGDTEAFF.